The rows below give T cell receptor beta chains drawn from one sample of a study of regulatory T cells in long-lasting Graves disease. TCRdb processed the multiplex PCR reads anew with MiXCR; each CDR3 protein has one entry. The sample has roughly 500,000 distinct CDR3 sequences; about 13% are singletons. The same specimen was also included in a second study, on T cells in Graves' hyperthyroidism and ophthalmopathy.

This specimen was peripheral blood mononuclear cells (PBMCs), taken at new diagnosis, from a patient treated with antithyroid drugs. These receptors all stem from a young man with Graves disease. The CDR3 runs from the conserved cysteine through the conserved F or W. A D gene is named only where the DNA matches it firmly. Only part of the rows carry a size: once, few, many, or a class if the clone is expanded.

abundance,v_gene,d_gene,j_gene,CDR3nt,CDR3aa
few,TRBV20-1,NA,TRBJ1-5,TGCAGTGCTAGAGAGACCGTAGGTCAGCCCCAGCATTTT,CSARETVGQPQHF
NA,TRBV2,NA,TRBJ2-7,TGTGCCAGCAGTGTAGCAGCCCCCTCCTACGAGCAGTACTTC,CASSVAAPSYEQYF
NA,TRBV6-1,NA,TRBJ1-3,TGTGCCAGCAGTCAAGCAGGCAGATATGGCGGAAACACCATATATTTT,CASSQAGRYGGNTIYF
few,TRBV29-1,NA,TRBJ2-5,TGCAGCGTTGAGGTCAATACCCAGTACTTC,CSVEVNTQYF
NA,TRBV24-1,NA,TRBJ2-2,TGTGCCACCAGTGATGCCGGACACCTCACCGGGGAGCTGTTTTTT,CATSDAGHLTGELFF
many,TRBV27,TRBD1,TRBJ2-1,TGTGCCAGCAGTTTATCCGACAGGGTAAGGGGCAATGAGCAGTTCTTC,CASSLSDRVRGNEQFF
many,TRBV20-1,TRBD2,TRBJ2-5,TGCAGTGCTAGAGATGAGCTAGCGGGAGAGACCCAGTACTTC,CSARDELAGETQYF
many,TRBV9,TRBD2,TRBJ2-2,TGTGCCAGCAGCGCCGGACTAGCGGGATCCGGGGAGCTGTTTTTT,CASSAGLAGSGELFF
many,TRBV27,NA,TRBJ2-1,TGTGCCAGCAGTACCTATTTAGCGCGATCCTACAATGAGCAGTTCTTC,CASSTYLARSYNEQFF
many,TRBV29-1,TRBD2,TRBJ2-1,TGCAGCGTTGTCCCTCTGACTAGCGGGAGCAGTGAGCAGTTCTTC,CSVVPLTSGSSEQFF
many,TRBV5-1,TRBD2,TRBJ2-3,TGCGCCAGCAGCCAGGGGGGGACTAGCGGGGGAACAGATACGCAGTATTTT,CASSQGGTSGGTDTQYF
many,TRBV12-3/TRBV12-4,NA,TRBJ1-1,TGTGCCAGCAGTTTAGGCAGACAGGCTTTCTTT,CASSLGRQAFF
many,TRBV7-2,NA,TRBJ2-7,TGTGCCAGCAGCTTAGTGACTGGCGGCGGTCCGGGACCGGGCTACGAGCAGTACTTC,CASSLVTGGGPGPGYEQYF
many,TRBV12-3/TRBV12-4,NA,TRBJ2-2,TGTGCCAGCAGCTTGGGCACCGCGAACACCGGGGAGCTGTTTTTT,CASSLGTANTGELFF
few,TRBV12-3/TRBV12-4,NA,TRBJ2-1,TGTGCCAGCAGCCGGGACTCCCACAATGAGCAGTTCTTC,CASSRDSHNEQFF
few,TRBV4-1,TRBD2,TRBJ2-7,TGCGCCAGCAGCCAAGGTCTCGGGGGGAGCTCCTACGAGCAGTACTTC,CASSQGLGGSSYEQYF
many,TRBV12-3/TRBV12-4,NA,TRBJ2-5,TGTGCCAGCAGCCCCGACAGGAGGGAGACCCAGTACTTC,CASSPDRRETQYF
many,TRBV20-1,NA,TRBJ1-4,TGCAGTGCTACCCCAGGGTCCACAGAAAAACTGTTTTTT,CSATPGSTEKLFF
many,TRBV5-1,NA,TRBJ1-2,TGCGCCAGCAGCGGTGGACGCTCCCTCCGTAGTGGCTACACCTTC,CASSGGRSLRSGYTF
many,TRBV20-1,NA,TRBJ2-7,TGCAGTGCTAGAGTCCGGACAGCGATCTACGAGCAGTACTTC,CSARVRTAIYEQYF
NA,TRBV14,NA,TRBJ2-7,TGTGCCAGCAGCGCAATCTACGAGCAGTACTTC,CASSAIYEQYF
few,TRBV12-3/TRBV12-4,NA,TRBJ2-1,TGTGCCAGCAGTTGGCCTGGGGGACACAACAATGAGCAGTTCTTC,CASSWPGGHNNEQFF
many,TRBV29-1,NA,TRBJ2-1,TGCAGCGTTGGAGGGAGGTCCTACAATGAGCAGTTCTTC,CSVGGRSYNEQFF
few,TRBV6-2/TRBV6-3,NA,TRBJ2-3,TGTGCCAGCAGTTTAACGGGAATGAGCACAGATACGCAGTATTTT,CASSLTGMSTDTQYF
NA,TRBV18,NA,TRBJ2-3,TGTGCCAGCTCACTCGGGGGGCCCCCGGCAGATACGCAGTATTTT,CASSLGGPPADTQYF
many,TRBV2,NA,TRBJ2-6,TGTGCCAGCACCCTCTCTGGGGCCAACGTCCTGACTTTC,CASTLSGANVLTF
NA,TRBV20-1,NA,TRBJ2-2,TGCAGTGCCATAGGGGGAACGAACACCGGGGAGCTGTTTTTT,CSAIGGTNTGELFF
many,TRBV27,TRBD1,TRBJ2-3,TGTGCCAGCAGTGCGCAGGGGGCAGAATCACGGACAGATACGCAGTATTTT,CASSAQGAESRTDTQYF
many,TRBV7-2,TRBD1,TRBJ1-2,TGTGCCAGCAGCCGACAGGGGGCATCGGGTGGCTACACCTTC,CASSRQGASGGYTF
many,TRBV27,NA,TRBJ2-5,TGTGCCAGCAGACCGGACGTGGGGGAGACCCAGTACTTC,CASRPDVGETQYF
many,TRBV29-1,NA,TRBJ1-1,TGCAGCGTTCTGGGGGCTCAAGACACTGAAGCTTTCTTT,CSVLGAQDTEAFF
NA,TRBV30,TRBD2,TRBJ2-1,TGTGCCTGGAGTCTGTGGGAGGGCTCGAATGAGCAGTTCTTC,CAWSLWEGSNEQFF
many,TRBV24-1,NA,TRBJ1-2,TGTGCCACCAGTGATTGGGGGGCTAACTATGGCTACACCTTC,CATSDWGANYGYTF
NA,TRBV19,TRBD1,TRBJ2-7,TGTGCCAGTAGTAGGACAGGGCAGTCGATCGAGCAGTACTTC,CASSRTGQSIEQYF
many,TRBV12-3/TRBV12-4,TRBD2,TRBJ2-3,TGTGCCAGCAGTTCGGGACTAGCTTCTAGCACAGATACGCAGTATTTT,CASSSGLASSTDTQYF
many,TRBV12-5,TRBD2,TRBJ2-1,TGTGCTAGTGGTTTGGAGGCGGGAGGTTATGAGCAGTTCTTC,CASGLEAGGYEQFF
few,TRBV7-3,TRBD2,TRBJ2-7,TGTGCCAGCAGCCCCCAGTCTAGCGGGATAGACGAGCAGTACTTC,CASSPQSSGIDEQYF
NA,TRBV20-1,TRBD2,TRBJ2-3,TGCAGTGCTAGAGACCCTGGGACTAGCGGGAGATGGACAGATACGCAGTATTTT,CSARDPGTSGRWTDTQYF
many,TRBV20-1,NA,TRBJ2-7,TGCAGTGCTAGATCAGGCGGCGAGCAGTACTTC,CSARSGGEQYF